This paragraph covers one T cell receptor beta chain sequence. From germline, CDR1 is MGHRA and CDR2 YSYEKL. After removal of 1 base from V and 4 bases from J, the junction contained 2 bases not matched to a gene. This CDR3 contains 14 residues. Treatment indicated: roughly 20 received Ad26.COV2.S at low or high dose, single or two shots; roughly five received placebo; per-sample allocation not given. Sampling took place 63 days after the first vaccine or placebo injection. This sample is drawn from a study of Ad26.COV2.S vaccination and SARS-CoV-2 variants. Sequencing was performed with immunoSEQ multiplex PCR; in TCRdb, only in-frame clones are kept and a portion is missing. The data show hundreds of thousands of clones, roughly 90% seen once.

Specimen: peripheral blood, collected in a trial of Ad26.COV2.S vaccine versus placebo. The sequence was collected from a person aged 18-60 years who received the Ad26.COV2.S COVID-19 vaccine or a placebo. V usage is TRBV4-1 and J usage is TRBJ2-5; 8 bases are shared with TRBD1. The CDR3 region is CASSQAGQGETQYF. The CDR3 nucleotides read TGCGCCAGCAGCCAAGCCGGACAGGGAGAGACCCAGTACTTC.